Listed here is a single T cell receptor beta chain. The target of this receptor is not known. No base-level quality is on record; no much larger clone is a single base apart. These data come from a study of vaccination effects on CD4 cells after COVID-19 (dated by TCRdb to between 2020 and 2023). Study-wide context: Across the study, the median time from the second dose to post-vaccine sampling was 72 days (range 14 to 241). SARS-CoV-2 spike-specific CD4+ TCR repertoires from before and after mRNA vaccination were compared in COVID-19 convalescent patients and in infection-naive vaccine recipients. Altogether, 10 COVID-19 convalescent patients and a few SARS-CoV-2-naive healthy vaccine recipients made up the full study. Cultures from other donors in the study were sequenced with the Oncomine TCR Beta short-read assay on an Illumina iSeq 100.

The research as a whole found: Clones induced by infection and clones induced by vaccination both contracted markedly at late timepoints after vaccination, which fits with T cell responses waning over time. Among healthy vaccine recipients, nearly all vaccine-induced clones were SARS-CoV-2 mono-reactive, and just 1 of 255 was cross-reactive with common cold coronaviruses. The study was limited by a small number of convalescent patients and lacked early post-infection timepoints.

To identify antigen-specific CD4+ T cell clonotypes by their expansion, the ViraFEST assay first stimulated PBMC with viral peptide pools and then applied TCR sequencing. After less than 13 days of culture, CD4+ T cells were isolated with the EasySep CD4+ T cell isolation kit. Participants received two doses of either the BNT162b2 or the mRNA-1273 mRNA SARS-CoV-2 vaccine. None of the healthy vaccine recipients had a prior SARS-CoV-2 infection, which was confirmed by nucleocapsid antibody tests that came back negative both before and after vaccination. Each well held two million PBMC cultured in IMDM containing roughly 5% human AB serum, 8 to 10 IU/ml IL-2 and gentamicin, along with approximately 10 ug/ml peptides. Half of the culture medium was replaced with fresh IL-2-containing medium on days 3 and 7. Unless noted otherwise, every peptide stimulation condition was grown in triplicate wells. PBMC were separated from whole blood using Ficoll-Paque Plus gradient centrifugation and were then either cryopreserved at -140C or used fresh. The overlapping peptide pools covered the spike proteins of SARS-CoV-2 as well as those of the common cold coronaviruses HCoV-NL63, HCoV-OC43 and HCoV-229E. The QIAamp micro DNA kit was used to extract genomic DNA from the cultured CD4+ T cells.

CDR1 and CDR2, looked up from the germline V gene (reference sequence), are LNHDA and SQIVND. Counted from cysteine to phenylalanine, this CDR3 has 15 amino acids. Here the CDR3 DNA is all that survives: 45 bases in frame from base 1. V drops 7 bases and J drops 4 bases, leaving 19 bases in between. The library was produced with the immunoSEQ multiplex PCR assay. DNA from the CD4+ T cells that had been cultured and isolated underwent TCR beta CDR3 sequencing. The authors' analysis ran thus. Non-productive TCR sequences were removed, reads were trimmed to the CDR3 region, and CDR3s of at least 7 amino acids were retained. Antigen-specific clonotypes were identified with the MANAFEST web app by comparing expansion in peptide wells against reference cultures. To count as positive, a clone had to show expansion at FDR<0.05 compared with the reference and with all other wells, an odds ratio above 5, and a frequency above 0.1% in two replicate wells. A clonotype was called cross-reactive if it was significantly expanded both in SARS-CoV-2 spike wells and in at least one common cold coronavirus spike condition. CDR3 similarity was assessed by Levenshtein distance using the stringdist R package, and unrooted trees were constructed with ape in R 3.6.1. TCRdb stores this immuneACCESS table with in-frame sequences only. Part of the clones is absent; in the studies checked, under half of the shortfall reflects unresolved V genes, and no reason is known for the rest. The DNA was the basis for D and trimming; V, J and clone size are from that table. The sample data list 65,000 to 70,000 clones, and about 80% of these were observed just once. About 0.91% of the sample belongs to the ten largest clones.

The sample here was CD4+ T cells from PBMCs cultured with HCoV-OC43 spike peptides, taken after COVID-19 vaccination. Sample cell subset or site, as interpreted from the label and publication: HCoV-OC43 spike overlapping peptide pool stimulation. Here the chain combines TRBV19 and TRBJ1-1; TRBD1 is perhaps the D gene, given 6 matching bases. The source is a human donor who received a COVID-19 vaccine. The CDR3 protein is CASTKAGRGSTEAFF. In nucleotides, the sequence is TGTGCCAGTACCAAAGCCGGCAGGGGAAGCACTGAAGCTTTCTTT.